These 10 T cell receptor beta chains were all obtained from the same sample, sequenced in a study of T-cell reconstitution after alpha-beta-depleted transplantation in children. A library of TCRbeta sequences, prepared with unique molecular identifiers, was generated. One entry per CDR3 protein, called by TCRdb with MiXCR from the PCR reads. This table has roughly 220,000 distinct CDR3 sequences, approximately 8% appearing once. This material consisted of PBMCs, mostly from graft donor cells, taken 360 days after TCRalphabeta/CD19-depleted stem cell transplant. All receptors derive from a male patient between 2 and 15 years old who had a stem cell transplant for acute myeloid leukemia, so the T cells may come from the graft donor.

Ten or more counts support this clonotype. The chain employs TRBV3-1 and TRBJ2-3; D might be TRBD1 or TRBD2, each matching 5 bases. The CDR3 is made up of 14 amino acids. Trimming cost V 1 base and J 2 bases, with 7 bases left between them. Germline-derived CDR1 and CDR2 are LGHDT and YNNKEL (reference sequence). The CDR3 DNA reads TGTGCCAGCAGCCAAGTGGGGGTCACAGATACGCAGTATTTT. It yields the protein CASSQVGVTDTQYF.

The chain joins TRBV12-3 or TRBV12-4 to TRBJ2-5; D gene ambiguous. The CDR3 covers 11 residues. The V end lost 4 bases, the J end lost 6 bases, and 6 bases lay between the germline ends. CDR3 nucleotides: TGTGCCAGCAGTTCCGAACAGACCCAGTACTTC. It encodes CASSSEQTQYF.

The chain recombines TRBV5-5 with TRBJ2-1; the match to TRBD1 covers 10 bases. Germline V CDR1 and CDR2: SGHKS, YYEKEE (reference sequence). V was clipped by 4 bases and J by 3 bases; unmatched bases: 4. The CDR3 has 15 amino acids. CDR3 in DNA: TGTGCCAGCAGCACTGGACAGGGGGTCTACAATGAGCAGTTCTTC. Translation gives CASSTGQGVYNEQFF.

This clonotype was seen a few times. The gene calls are TRBV12-3 or TRBV12-4 and TRBJ2-2; 8 bases match TRBD1. The V segment lost 4 bases and the J segment 5 bases; nucleotides outside the gene matches: 9. This CDR3 is built from 16 residues. The DNA for the CDR3 is TGTGCCAGCAGTTCCCGAAGGACAGGGAGAACCGGGGAGCTGTTTTTT. Translating it yields CASSSRRTGRTGELFF.

The J gene is TRBJ2-1, the V gene TRBV5-1, with 8 bases lining up with TRBD2. V trimming: 4 bases; J trimming: 6 bases; junction bases outside the gene matches: 9. CDR3 length equals 15 residues. The V gene's germline CDR1 is SGHRS and CDR2 YFSETQ. CDR3 in amino acids: CASSALTSVRNEQFF. The CDR3 DNA sequence: TGCGCCAGCAGCGCCCTGACTAGCGTGCGCAATGAGCAGTTCTTC. The variable domain in full, completed from reference TRBV5-1 and TRBJ2-1, reads KAGVTQTPRYLIKTRGQQVTLSCSPISGHRSVSWYQQTPGQGLQFLFEYFSETQRNKGNFPGRFSGRQFSNSRSEMNVSTLELGDSALYLCASSALTSVRNEQFFGPGTRLTVL.

This clonotype has just a few counts. The chain uses TRBV7-9 and TRBJ2-2, with 7 bases aligning to TRBD1. The germline gives CDR1 SEHNR, CDR2 FQNEAQ (reference sequence). The CDR3 runs 17 residues. V shed 5 bases, J shed 0 bases, and the junction held 9 bases outside the gene matches. The CDR3 nucleotides read TGTGCCAGCAGCCCCCGCGGACAGGTCCCGAACACCGGGGAGCTGTTTTTT. Encoded protein: CASSPRGQVPNTGELFF. Full variable domain (rest looked up from reference TRBV7-9 and TRBJ2-2): DTGVSQNPRHKITKRGQNVTFRCDPISEHNRLYWYRQTLGQGPEFLTYFQNEAQLEKSRLLSDRFSAERPKGSFSTLEIQRTEQGDSAMYLCASSPRGQVPNTGELFFGEGSRLTVL.

A few counts support this clonotype. The rearrangement joins TRBV7-2 to TRBJ2-3; the match to TRBD2 covers 9 bases. J was trimmed by 5 bases and V by 0 bases; bases with no gene match: 9. Germline lookup yields CDR1 SGHTA and CDR2 FQGNSA. This CDR3 region has 17 residues. This CDR3 reads CASSLAAGGRGGDTQYF. CDR3 nucleotides: TGTGCCAGCAGCTTAGCGGCGGGAGGGCGAGGAGGAGATACGCAGTATTTT.

Comments on this clonotype: Germline and junction disagree at one end, which may indicate a read error. The V and J genes are TRBV12-3 or TRBV12-4 and TRBJ2-2, with 9 nucleotides matching TRBD2. The CDR3 is 15 amino acids. The CDR3 bases are TGTGCCAGCAGTTTCGGACTAGCGACGACCGGGGAGCCGTTTTTT. The encoded protein is CASSFGLATTGEPFF.

The chain joins TRBV30 to TRBJ1-1, with D hard to call. This CDR3 is 15 amino acids long. V gave up 1 base and J gave up 0 bases, with 12 bases separating them. The V gene's germline CDR1 is GTSNPN and CDR2 SVGIG (reference sequence). The CDR3 DNA sequence: TGTGCCTGGAGTGCGGTTTTGGGGTTGAACACTGAAGCTTTCTTT. It codes for CAWSAVLGLNTEAFF.

This clonotype turned up a few times. The CDR3 spells CASSTDRDYGYTF. The CDR3 DNA follows: TGTGCCAGCAGTACGGACAGGGACTATGGCTACACCTTC. The rearrangement joins TRBV12-3 or TRBV12-4 to TRBJ1-2; 8 nucleotides match TRBD1. The CDR3 sequence is 13 residues long. V gave up 5 bases and J gave up 3 bases; unmatched junction bases: 2.